Shown below are 17 T cell receptor beta chains from a single sample sequenced in a study of shared clonotypes between healthy human individuals. Sequenced by immunoSEQ multiplex PCR; TCRdb stores in-frame clones only, minus some. This sample yields 2.5 million or so clones, of which 90% to 95% are seen a single time; over 0.12% belongs to the top ten. The sequencing sample was made of naive CD4+ T cells sorted from blood. Subset here: CD45RA+ positively selected. The receptors originated from a man aged 18 to 30 in good health.

This clone was recorded once. The chain joins TRBV11-3 to TRBJ2-5; 9 bases match TRBD1. J lost 2 bases, V lost 3 bases, and 4 bases had no gene match. In germline, CDR1 is SGHNT, CDR2 YENEEA. This CDR3 comprises 15 residues. CDR3 sequence (DNA): TGTGCCAGCAGCTTTGGGACAGGGCCACAAGAGACCCAGTACTTC. Its translation is CASSFGTGPQETQYF.

The rearrangement joins TRBV9 to TRBJ2-7, with no clear D. The CDR3 consists of 15 residues. From germline, CDR1 is SGDLS and CDR2 YYNGEE. Trimming stripped 1 base from V and 2 bases from J, with 13 bases between. The CDR3: CASSVFWAGTYEQYF. The CDR3 DNA sequence: TGTGCCAGCAGCGTATTCTGGGCAGGCACCTACGAGCAGTACTTC.

This clone was seen a handful of times. The rearrangement links TRBV5-1 to TRBJ1-1; the D gene is possibly TRBD1 (5 bases). With 0 bases removed from V and 5 bases from J, the gap between germline ends came to 8 bases. The length of the CDR3 is 13 residues. In germline, CDR1 is SGHRS, CDR2 YFSETQ. The CDR3 sequence: CASSLEWGTEAFF. CDR3 coding DNA: TGCGCCAGCAGCTTGGAATGGGGGACTGAAGCTTTCTTT.

The V gene is TRBV29-1, the J gene TRBJ2-1, with 9 bases identical to TRBD2. Looked up from germline, CDR1 is SQVTM and CDR2 is ANQGSEA. The length of the CDR3 is 14 residues. The trim removed 8 bases at V and 4 bases at J, leaving 9 bases unmatched. The CDR3 sequence is CSLKVAGDYNEQFF. The DNA of the CDR3 is TGCAGCCTCAAGGTAGCGGGAGATTACAATGAGCAGTTCTTC.

The chain links TRBV7-9 to TRBJ1-2, with TRBD1 identical over 9 bases. With 4 bases clipped from V and 8 bases from J, the junction kept 8 bases outside the gene matches. Germline CDR1 SEHNR, CDR2 FQNEAQ (reference sequence). CDR3 length: 14 amino acids. DNA of the CDR3: TGTGCCAGCAGCTCACAGGGACAGGGTGGCGGCTACACCTTC. It codes for CASSSQGQGGGYTF.

V gene TRBV30 combines with J gene TRBJ2-4; D is possibly TRBD1 (6 bases). Germline V CDR1 and CDR2: GTSNPN, SVGIG (reference sequence). The CDR3 consists of 14 residues. The V gene lost 6 bases and the J gene lost 1 base, with 13 bases spanning the gap. As DNA, the CDR3 is TGTGCCTGTTTAACTAGGGGGGCCAAAAACATTCAGTACTTC. Encoded protein: CACLTRGAKNIQYF.

CDR3 sequence reads: CASNNRGSNTEAFF. In DNA, the CDR3 is TGTGCCAGCAATAATCGGGGTTCGAACACTGAAGCTTTCTTT. This chain uses TRBV6-1 with TRBJ1-1; D unresolved. The CDR3 sequence is 14 residues long. V was clipped by 7 bases and J by 1 base, with 13 bases between them. CDR1 is MNHNS and CDR2 is SASEGT in the germline V gene.

On this clone itself: This sample also contains other DNA sequences that code for the same CDR3. V gene TRBV30 combines with J gene TRBJ1-4, with 9 nucleotides matching TRBD1. Unmatched junction bases numbered 4, after V lost 4 bases and J lost 7 bases. The germline V gene encodes CDR1 GTSNPN and CDR2 SVGIG (reference sequence). This CDR3 contains 13 residues. CDR3 nucleotides: TGTGCCTGGACGGGACAGGGAGGTGAAAAACTGTTTTTT. Protein: CAWTGQGGEKLFF.

This clone has a handful of counts. The chain uses TRBV11-2 and TRBJ1-1; the D is unclear. There are 13 residues in the CDR3. Between the trimmed V and J ends, which lost 3 bases and 6 bases, there was a span of 11 bases. In germline, CDR1 is SGHAT, CDR2 FQNNGV. The CDR3 DNA follows: TGTGCCAGCAGCTTGAGCGCGTGGGCTGAAGCTTTCTTT. It translates to CASSLSAWAEAFF.

This chain joins TRBV7-8 and TRBJ2-1; D is tentatively TRBD1 or TRBD2 (5 bases each). Germline CDR1 is SGHVS and CDR2 is FQNEAQ. V lost 1 base and J 6 bases, leaving 16 bases between the germline ends. This CDR3 comprises 16 residues. The CDR3 spells CASSLGGVGAVNEQFF. The CDR3 nucleotides are TGTGCCAGCAGCTTAGGAGGTGTCGGGGCAGTCAATGAGCAGTTCTTC.

V and J are TRBV5-5 and TRBJ2-3; D call uncertain. V was clipped by 3 bases and J by 2 bases, with 10 bases between them. The germline V gene has CDR1 SGHKS and CDR2 YYEKEE (reference sequence). The CDR3 is 14 amino acids. The CDR3 sequence is CASSSSLATDTQYF. The CDR3 DNA follows: TGTGCCAGCAGCTCCTCTCTGGCCACAGATACGCAGTATTTT.

This chain links TRBV7-2 with TRBJ1-1, with TRBD1 matching 8 bases. The CDR3 totals 15 residues. J was trimmed by 4 bases and V by 4 bases; bases with no gene match: 8. Germline V lookup: CDR1 SGHTA, CDR2 FQGNSA. The CDR3 reads CASSSASGQGTEAFF. The CDR3 region has the DNA TGTGCCAGCAGCTCAGCAAGCGGACAGGGCACTGAAGCTTTCTTT.

The chain's CDR3 is CAWSVAGDSPLHF. Written as DNA, the CDR3 is TGTGCCTGGAGTGTGGCAGGGGACTCACCCCTCCACTTT. The V and J genes are TRBV30 and TRBJ1-6, with D perhaps matching TRBD1 (6 bases). With 0 bases removed from V and 10 bases from J, the gap between germline ends came to 10 bases. The CDR3 is 13 amino acids. In germline, CDR1 is GTSNPN, CDR2 SVGIG (reference sequence).

The rearrangement uses TRBV6-4 and TRBJ2-7, with D perhaps TRBD1 (6 bases). The CDR3 extends over 14 amino acids. Germline assignment: CDR1 MRHNA and CDR2 SNTAGT. V lost 8 bases to trimming and J lost 3 bases, with 17 bases between them. CDR3 DNA: TGTGCCAGCGCAAGACGACAGGCCATCTACGAGCAGTACTTC. It translates to CASARRQAIYEQYF.

V usage is TRBV5-1 and J usage is TRBJ2-7, with TRBD1 identical over 8 bases. Trimming removed 5 bases from V and 5 bases from J; junction bases left unmatched: 6. CDR3 size: 13 residues. The V gene's germline CDR1 is SGHRS and CDR2 YFSETQ. The CDR3 region is CASSTDRVHEQYF. CDR3 nucleotide sequence: TGCGCCAGCAGTACGGACAGGGTCCACGAGCAGTACTTC.

The rearrangement uses TRBV7-2 and TRBJ1-6; D remains unclear. The CDR3 has 14 residues. The germline gives CDR1 SGHTA, CDR2 FQGNSA. The ends were cut back, 2 bases at V and 10 bases at J, with 12 bases in the middle. CDR3 nucleotide sequence: TGTGCCAGCAGCTTAATTAAAGTTGGATCACCCCTCCACTTT. Translation gives CASSLIKVGSPLHF.

This clone occurred a few times. For the CDR3, the DNA is TGTGCCAGAGGTAGGGGGAACACTGAAGCTTTCTTT. It translates to CARGRGNTEAFF. The rearrangement uses TRBV11-3 and TRBJ1-1; possibly TRBD1 for D (5 bases). The CDR3 contains 12 residues. Trimming left V 9 bases short and J 1 base short, with 9 bases between. The germline V gene encodes CDR1 SGHNT and CDR2 YENEEA. Based on the CDR3 plus reference TRBV11-3 and TRBJ1-1, the full variable domain is EAGVVQSPRYKIIEKKQPVAFWCNPISGHNTLYWYLQNLGQGPELLIRYENEEAVDDSQLPKDRFSAERLKGVDSTLKIQPAELGDSAVYLCARGRGNTEAFFGQGTRLTVV.